The 27 T cell receptor delta chains in this list originate from one sample, sequenced in a study of delta chains in infants with herpesvirus infections. Gamma-chain- and delta-chain-specific primers converted PBMC RNA into TCR cDNA. TCRdb processed the RT-PCR reads again with the CATT caller. The sample has approximately 1,000 delta-chain clones, approximately 40% seen once; the top ten hold about 19%. The sample was peripheral blood, taken at time point 3 of longitudinal follow-up. All receptors come from a human donor who was a Ugandan infant, either HIV-exposed or HIV-unexposed (not recorded which).

This chain uses TRDV2 with TRDJ1; 7 bases line up with TRDD3. The CDR3 length is 17 residues. Losses at the gene ends were 3 bases for V and 1 base for J; bases not matched to a gene: 13. Germline CDR1 and CDR2: GEAIGNYY and EKD. The CDR3 sequence: CACDSSGEGDFTDKLIF. DNA for the CDR3: TGTGCCTGTGACTCTTCTGGTGAGGGGGATTTCACCGATAAACTCATCTTT.

This clone was seen more than once but under ten times. The genes are TRDV1 and TRDJ1; 9 nucleotides match TRDD3. The germline V gene has CDR1 TSWWSYY and CDR2 QGS. V shed 2 bases, J shed 3 bases, and the junction held 25 bases outside the gene matches. This CDR3 spans 22 amino acids. This CDR3 reads CALGECDHPTFTGGYRADKLIF. In DNA form, the CDR3 reads TGTGCTCTTGGGGAATGTGACCATCCTACGTTTACCGGGGGATACCGGGCCGATAAACTCATCTTT.

Written as DNA, the CDR3 is TGTGCTCTTGGGGAATTTGATCGTACTGGTTCTACAACCGATAAACTCATCTTT. It is translated as CALGEFDRTGSTTDKLIF. The J gene is TRDJ1, the V gene TRDV1, with a possible D match to TRDD3 (5 bases). Trimming took off 2 bases at V and 2 bases at J, with 21 bases between the two ends. In germline, CDR1 is TSWWSYY, CDR2 QGS. The CDR3 has 18 amino acids.

This CDR3 is CACDTVLRGGFLYTDKLIF. CDR3 DNA: TGTGCCTGTGACACCGTGCTTCGAGGGGGATTCCTTTACACCGATAAACTCATCTTT. The chain has TRDV2 and TRDJ1, with 7 bases lining up with TRDD3. This CDR3 comprises 19 residues. Germline V CDR1 and CDR2: GEAIGNYY, EKD. Unmatched junction bases numbered 15, after V lost 0 bases and J lost 0 bases.

This clone was counted only a few times. The CDR3 region is CALGPNKPGVPGRGDTRTDKLIF. DNA for the CDR3: TGTGCTCTTGGGCCGAACAAACCAGGAGTCCCTGGAAGAGGGGATACACGAACCGATAAACTCATCTTT. The rearrangement joins TRDV1 to TRDJ1; 8 bases are shared with TRDD3. CDR1 TSWWSYY and CDR2 QGS come from the germline V gene. V shed 5 bases and J 2 bases; nucleotides not matched to a gene: 31. The CDR3 totals 23 residues.

A single count supports this clone. A much larger clonotype is one base distant, so this may be a read error. Other DNA sequences within the sample encode an identical CDR3. The genes are TRDV1 and TRDJ1; 7 nucleotides match TRDD2. Germline CDR1 and CDR2: TSWWSYY and QGS. This CDR3 region has 16 residues. The CDR3: CALGGLAGVLPQKLIF. The CDR3 DNA sequence: TGTGCTCTTGGGGGATTAGCAGGAGTCCTTCCTCAAAAACTTATCTTT.

This rearrangement joins TRDV2 to TRDJ3; unclear D gene. V dropped 5 bases and J dropped 1 base, with 17 bases sitting between them. Germline loops: CDR1 GEAIGNYY, CDR2 EKD. This CDR3 has 18 amino acids. The CDR3 sequence is CACVSCLPGSWDTRQMFF. The CDR3 DNA sequence: TGTGCCTGTGTGTCTTGTCTCCCCGGGTCCTGGGACACCCGACAGATGTTTTTC.

This clone is classed as large. J is TRDJ1 and V is TRDV1, with 11 positions matching TRDD3. V lost 2 bases to trimming and J lost 0 bases; unmatched junction nucleotides: 11. This CDR3 is built from 19 residues. The germline gives CDR1 TSWWSYY, CDR2 QGS. CDR3 protein: CALGEGVANWGINTDKLIF. The CDR3 DNA follows: TGTGCTCTTGGGGAAGGTGTAGCCAACTGGGGGATAAACACCGATAAACTCATCTTT.

The chain employs TRDV1 and TRDJ1; the match to TRDD3 covers 9 bases. V was pared by 1 base and J by 0 bases, with 39 bases of the junction left unmatched. Per germline, CDR1 TSWWSYY and CDR2 QGS. The CDR3 runs to 28 residues. CDR3 residues: CALGEQQLAFLTPTRLLGDPLYTDKLIF. The CDR3 DNA follows: TGTGCTCTTGGGGAACAACAATTAGCTTTCCTAACTCCCACGAGATTACTGGGGGACCCCCTGTACACCGATAAACTCATCTTT.

This clone occurred once. The gene calls are TRDV1 and TRDJ1; TRDD3 agrees at 10 bases. The V gene's germline CDR1 is TSWWSYY and CDR2 QGS. The trim removed 3 bases at V and 0 bases at J, leaving 16 bases unmatched. This CDR3 is built from 20 residues. CDR3 region: CALGDDFLSVLGDHTDKLIF. The CDR3 bases are TGTGCTCTTGGGGATGACTTCCTCTCCGTACTGGGGGATCACACCGATAAACTCATCTTT.

In this sample, this clone is large. The rearrangement joins TRDV1 to TRDJ1, with no clear D. CDR1 is TSWWSYY and CDR2 is QGS in the germline V gene. This CDR3 spans 16 amino acids. Trimming removed 0 bases at V and 7 bases at J, with 18 bases between. The CDR3: CALGELQLSAYCKLIF. The DNA of the CDR3 is TGTGCTCTTGGGGAACTCCAACTTTCGGCGTACTGTAAACTCATCTTT.

There are a few counts of this clone. The chain has TRDV1 and TRDJ1; D gene uncertain. The CDR3 spans 15 residues. The germline CDR1 and CDR2 sequences are TSWWSYY and QGS. V was pared by 4 bases and J by 3 bases, with 15 bases between. CDR3 sequence: CALGATVFRADKLIF. The CDR3 DNA is TGTGCTCTTGGGGCCACGGTCTTTCGGGCCGATAAACTCATCTTT.

Points on this clone: The same CDR3 arises from other DNA sequences in this sample as well. The chain has TRDV3 and TRDJ1; the match to TRDD3 covers 13 bases. The germline V gene has CDR1 TVYSNPD and CDR2 GDNSRS (reference sequence). The V and J ends lost 0 bases and 0 bases, in that order; junction bases with no gene match: 22. The CDR3 covers 22 residues. The CDR3 DNA is TGTGCCTTTAGGTGCCTTCCGCGGTACTGGGGGATACGTCTGGTGTACACCGATAAACTCATCTTT. This encodes CAFRCLPRYWGIRLVYTDKLIF.

The V call is TRAV38-2/DV8, the J call TRDJ1, with D maybe TRDD3 (8 bases). The CDR3 is 16 amino acids. Germline V lookup: CDR1 TSESDYY, CDR2 QEAYKQQN. Trimming stripped 9 bases from V and 8 bases from J, with 29 bases between. CDR3 sequence (DNA): TGTGCTTTGAGTTATTCCTACGCACTGGGGGGAGGGAAACTCATCTTT. Amino acid sequence: CALSYSYALGGGKLIF.

The chain recombines TRDV2 with TRDJ2, with 8 positions matching TRDD3. The CDR3 loop spans 16 amino acids. J gave up 8 bases and V 1 base, and 11 bases lay outside the gene matches. Germline lookup yields CDR1 GEAIGNYY and CDR2 EKD. DNA of the CDR3: TGTGCCTGTGACACTAAGGGGGGGGATATCGCGGCACAACTCTTCTTT. It is translated as CACDTKGGDIAAQLFF.

CDR3 DNA sequence: TGTGCTCTTGGGGAACGCCTAGTCCTACTTTGGGGGATCAACCCAAAGCAGGCTTTGACAGCACAACTCTTCTTT. Translating gives CALGERLVLLWGINPKQALTAQLFF. The genes are TRDV1 and TRDJ2; 8 bases map to TRDD3. The V segment lost 1 base and the J segment 0 bases; nucleotides outside the gene matches: 28. Germline V gene sequence: CDR1 TSWWSYY, CDR2 QGS. CDR3 length equals 25 residues.

Only a few counts were recorded for this clone. A read error is the likely source, as a far larger clone sits one nucleotide away. This chain connects TRDV1 to TRDJ1; D might be TRDD2 (6 bases). This CDR3 contains 15 residues. Germline V CDR1 and CDR2: TSWWSYY, QGS. The CDR3: CALGDPTFSTYKLIF. The DNA of the CDR3 is TGTGCTCTTGGGGATCCTACGTTCTCCACCTATAAACTCATCTTT.

This clone was seen just once. Other DNA sequences in the sample encode the same CDR3. In DNA, the CDR3 is TGTGCTCTTGGGGGTGCCCTTCCTACCCGTACGGGGGGATTAATCTTT. Its translation: CALGGALPTRTGGLIF. V gene TRDV1 combines with J gene TRDJ1; 9 bases line up with TRDD2. CDR3 size: 16 residues. Trimming removed 4 bases from V and 14 bases from J; junction bases left unmatched: 20. From germline, CDR1 is TSWWSYY and CDR2 QGS.

V is TRDV1 and J is TRDJ1, with TRDD3 matching over 7 bases. The CDR3 consists of 17 residues. Germline values: CDR1 TSWWSYY, CDR2 QGS. With 1 base clipped from V and 4 bases from J, the junction kept 12 bases outside the gene matches. This CDR3 is CALGERARGIDVDKLIF. The CDR3 DNA sequence: TGTGCTCTTGGGGAACGGGCGCGGGGGATTGACGTCGATAAACTCATCTTT.

The gene calls are TRDV1 and TRDJ1, with D unresolved. Germline values: CDR1 TSWWSYY, CDR2 QGS. This CDR3 is 16 amino acids long. The V and J ends lost 2 bases and 4 bases respectively, with 17 bases between them. The CDR3 nucleotides are TGTGCTCTTGGGGAAATTTCCGAGGATGGATTCGATAAACTCATCTTT. Translation: CALGEISEDGFDKLIF.

This rearrangement joins TRDV1 to TRDJ1, with 9 bases matching TRDD3. CDR1 and CDR2 (germline): TSWWSYY, QGS. This CDR3 is 23 amino acids long. The J segment lost 4 bases and the V segment lost 5 bases, leaving 32 bases of the junction unmatched. The CDR3 DNA sequence: TGTGCTCTTGGGAAATGGCCTTCCCTTCAATTTTTACTGGGGGACAGGAAAAGCGATAAACTCATCTTT. It codes for CALGKWPSLQFLLGDRKSDKLIF.

The chain links TRDV1 to TRDJ1, with D perhaps matching TRDD3 (6 bases). V lost 0 bases and J lost 7, with 24 bases in between. This CDR3 is 18 amino acids long. The germline CDR1 and CDR2 sequences are TSWWSYY and QGS. CDR3 coding DNA: TGTGCTCTTGGGGAACTCCCATACGGAGAGGATACTGGCGGTAAACTCATCTTT. This gives the protein CALGELPYGEDTGGKLIF.

As concerns this clone: The DNA is omitted, as the CDR3 cannot be located on it reliably, and the CDR3 follows TCRdb's listing. The V call is TRAV29/DV5, the J call TRDJ1; the D call in the table, TRDD3, was not verified against the DNA. The CDR3 is 25 residues long, counting both termini. Per germline, CDR1 NSMFDY and CDR2 ISSIKDK. This chain's CDR3 is CSVLLCSNRLGGGDWGIQFADKLIF.

This clone occurred a few times. The chain couples TRDV1 to TRDJ2; 8 bases fit TRDD3. Germline assignment: CDR1 TSWWSYY and CDR2 QGS. J gave up 0 bases and V 2 bases, and 26 bases lay outside the gene matches. The CDR3 contains 24 residues. Here the CDR3 DNA reads TGTGCTCTTGGGGAATCCTACTGGGCCCCCAACTGGGGGGAGTCTGCTACTTTGACAGCACAACTCTTCTTT. Protein sequence: CALGESYWAPNWGESATLTAQLFF.

By share of the sample, this clone is large. CDR3 sequence: CALGELPGGRTDKLIF. The DNA for the CDR3 is TGTGCTCTTGGGGAACTACCAGGGGGGCGCACCGATAAACTCATCTTT. The rearrangement uses TRDV1 and TRDJ1, with a weak D call TRDD3 (5 bases). The CDR3 runs to 16 residues. V was shortened by 0 bases and J by 1 base, with 12 bases between the two germline ends. Germline CDR1 and CDR2: TSWWSYY and QGS.

This clone was seen more than once but under ten times. This chain uses TRDV3 with TRDJ1, with 7 bases identical to TRDD3. With 1 base clipped from V and 1 base from J, the junction kept 12 bases outside the gene matches. Germline values: CDR1 TVYSNPD, CDR2 GDNSRS (reference sequence). The CDR3 spans 16 residues. This CDR3 is CAFMPYSTGVTDKLIF. The DNA for the CDR3 is TGTGCCTTTATGCCCTACTCCACTGGGGTCACCGATAAACTCATCTTT.

This clone was seen only once. The rearrangement links TRDV1 to TRDJ1, with unresolved D. The CDR3 has 16 amino acids. V shed 3 bases and J shed 0 bases, with 14 bases lying between them. Per the germline V gene, CDR1 is TSWWSYY and CDR2 is QGS. Here the CDR3 reads CALGDRPPPYTDKLIF. Here the CDR3 DNA reads TGTGCTCTTGGGGACAGACCCCCCCCCTACACCGATAAACTCATCTTT.